The 32 T cell receptor beta chains below come from one sample, sequenced in a study of shared clonotypes between healthy human individuals. This table comes from immunoSEQ multiplex PCR, and its TCRdb copy is limited to in-frame clones, with some not included. Found here are 110,000 or so clones, around 68% of them singletons; the top ten hold roughly 22%. Sequencing used memory CD8+ T cells sorted from blood. The sample's subset: CD45RO+ cells pooled with CCR7-negative TemRA cells. Receptor source: a woman in her 30s in good health.

This clone occurred a few times. This chain joins TRBV7-2 and TRBJ2-1, with TRBD2 matching over 15 bases. The CDR3 totals 16 residues. J lost 5 bases, V lost 5 bases, and 4 bases had no gene match. Per the germline V gene, CDR1 is SGHTA and CDR2 is FQGNSA. The CDR3, as DNA: TGTGCCAGCAGCCGGACTAGCGGGAGGGGGGACAATGAGCAGTTCTTC. Amino acids: CASSRTSGRGDNEQFF.

This clone came up a few times. V is TRBV6-4 and J is TRBJ2-3; D is perhaps TRBD2 (6 bases). From germline, CDR1 is MRHNA and CDR2 SNTAGT. V was cut by 3 bases and J by 4 bases, with 11 bases left in between. The CDR3 totals 14 residues. CDR3 DNA: TGTGCCAGCAGTGAGCTGGAGGGCTCAGATACGCAGTATTTT. Residues: CASSELEGSDTQYF.

The chain has TRBV4-1 and TRBJ1-3; D not certain. CDR1 is MGHRA, CDR2 YSYEKL, per germline. This CDR3 is built from 14 residues. V dropped 3 bases and J dropped 0 bases, with 6 bases sitting between them. The CDR3 DNA follows: TGCGCCAGCAGCCAGGCCCCCTCTGGAAACACCATATATTTT. Amino acids: CASSQAPSGNTIYF.

This clone is classed as medium-sized. The V gene is TRBV28, the J gene TRBJ1-3; D remains unclear. V shed 7 bases and J shed 2 bases, with 15 bases lying between them. CDR3 length equals 15 residues. Germline V gene sequence: CDR1 MDHEN, CDR2 SYDVKM. The CDR3 DNA follows: TGTGCCAGCACCATGGGGATATTCACTGGAAACACCATATATTTT. It translates to CASTMGIFTGNTIYF. Based on the CDR3 plus reference TRBV28 and TRBJ1-3, the full variable domain is DVKVTQSSRYLVKRTGEKVFLECVQDMDHENMFWYRQDPGLGLRLIYFSYDVKMKEKGDIPEGYSVSREKKERFSLILESASTNQTSMYLCASTMGIFTGNTIYFGEGSWLTVV.

V and J are TRBV25-1 and TRBJ1-5; a possible D gene is TRBD1 (6 bases). This CDR3 has 15 amino acids. Germline CDR1 MGHDK, CDR2 SYGVNS. V was pared by 3 bases and J by 3 bases, with 12 bases between. CDR3 in DNA: TGTGCCAGCAGTGAGGAGGGACAAAACAATCAGCCCCAGCATTTT. Translated: CASSEEGQNNQPQHF.

V usage is TRBV4-1 and J usage is TRBJ2-5; no clear D. Trimming removed 1 base at V and 5 bases at J, with 8 bases between. The CDR3 runs 13 residues. Germline CDR1 MGHRA, CDR2 YSYEKL. This chain's CDR3 is CASSQVWVETQYF. CDR3 in DNA: TGCGCCAGCAGCCAAGTTTGGGTGGAGACCCAGTACTTC.

The chain carries TRBV19 and TRBJ1-5; no firm D call. This CDR3 contains 14 residues. Trimming left V 7 bases short and J 6 bases short, with 16 bases between. Germline V gene sequence: CDR1 LNHDA, CDR2 SQIVND (reference sequence). The CDR3 region has the DNA TGTGCCAGTACCGACGACATAGTCAGTCAGCCCCAGCATTTT. This translates into CASTDDIVSQPQHF. Together with reference TRBV19 and TRBJ1-5, the CDR3 gives the full variable domain: DGGITQSPKYLFRKEGQNVTLSCEQNLNHDAMYWYRQDPGQGLRLIYYSQIVNDFQKGDIAEGYSVSREKKESFPLTVTSAQKNPTAFYLCASTDDIVSQPQHFGDGTRLSIL.

The chain joins TRBV14 to TRBJ1-4; possible D gene TRBD1, 5 bases. This CDR3 is 16 amino acids long. The ends were cut back, 4 bases at V and 8 bases at J, with 20 bases in the middle. Germline V CDR1 and CDR2: SGHDN, FVKESK. The CDR3 region has the DNA TGTGCCAGCAGCCCGGCCGGAGGGGTTCCAGGGGAAAAACTGTTTTTT. Translating it yields CASSPAGGVPGEKLFF.

V is TRBV7-9 and J is TRBJ2-7; 14 nucleotides agree with TRBD2. CDR3 size: 18 residues. V dropped 4 bases and J dropped 2; count of bases not matched to a gene: 10. Germline V gives CDR1 SEHNR, CDR2 FQNEAQ (reference sequence). CDR3 protein: CASSSSTSGRDGTYEQYF. The CDR3 bases are TGTGCCAGCAGCTCATCGACTAGCGGGAGGGACGGCACCTACGAGCAGTACTTC.

This chain uses TRBV27 with TRBJ2-7; 9 nucleotides match TRBD2. Germline V gene lookup returns CDR1 MNHEY and CDR2 SMNVEV (reference sequence). Trimming cost V 5 bases and J 1 base; bases outside gene matches: 6. CDR3 length: 15 residues. The CDR3: CASSHRLAESYEQYF. The CDR3 DNA is TGTGCCAGCAGTCATAGACTAGCGGAGTCCTACGAGCAGTACTTC.

The V gene is TRBV13, the J gene TRBJ2-6, with D hard to call. CDR3 length: 15 residues. Trimming left V 5 bases short and J 1 base short, with 9 bases between. Germline lookup yields CDR1 PRHDT and CDR2 FYEKMQ (reference sequence). This chain's CDR3 is CASSVRVSGANVLTF. The CDR3 nucleotides are TGTGCCAGCAGCGTACGGGTTTCTGGGGCCAACGTCCTGACTTTC.

In this sample, this clone turned up a few times. The gene calls are TRBV4-2 and TRBJ2-1, with TRBD2 matching over 11 bases. The CDR3 totals 15 residues. Germline V gives CDR1 LGHNA, CDR2 YNFKEQ. Trimming removed 7 bases from V and 8 bases from J; junction bases left unmatched: 10. The CDR3 spells CASKLVAGGWDEQFF. CDR3 coding DNA: TGTGCCAGCAAGCTGGTAGCGGGAGGGTGGGATGAGCAGTTCTTC.

This clone was observed many times. The V gene is TRBV6-6, the J gene TRBJ1-2; D possibly corresponds to TRBD1 (5 bases). The CDR3 runs to 14 residues. V was cut by 3 bases and J by 6 bases, with 14 bases left in between. Per the germline V gene, CDR1 is MNHNY and CDR2 is SVGAGI (reference sequence). CDR3 sequence: CASSYQGGSDGYTF. As DNA, the CDR3 is TGTGCCAGCAGTTATCAGGGCGGGTCTGATGGCTACACCTTC.

The gene calls are TRBV5-1 and TRBJ2-7, with a weak D call TRBD1 (6 bases). V lost 0 bases to trimming and J lost 2 bases, with 9 bases between them. Germline assignment: CDR1 SGHRS and CDR2 YFSETQ. The CDR3 covers 14 residues. CDR3 DNA sequence: TGCGCCAGCAGCTTGGGACAGGAAACCTACGAGCAGTACTTC. Its translation is CASSLGQETYEQYF.

This clone has a single count. J is TRBJ2-7 and V is TRBV27; a possible D gene is TRBD2 (6 bases). Trimming removed 6 bases at V and 4 bases at J, with 16 bases between. The CDR3 length is 14 residues. In germline, CDR1 is MNHEY, CDR2 SMNVEV (reference sequence). This CDR3 is CASRSVSGLYEQYF. The CDR3 region has the DNA TGTGCCAGCAGGTCGGTCAGCGGGTTGTACGAGCAGTACTTC.

This clone was recorded once. This sequence joins TRBV10-3 and TRBJ1-2; 7 bases fit TRBD1. The CDR3 runs to 14 residues. With 6 bases clipped from V and 5 bases from J, the junction kept 9 bases outside the gene matches. Germline CDR1 ENHRY, CDR2 SYGVKD. CDR3 loop: CAISTEQGRYGYTF. For the CDR3, the DNA is TGTGCCATCAGCACCGAACAGGGGCGGTATGGCTACACCTTC.

CDR3 residues: CSVQPGGIGELFF. The CDR3 DNA sequence: TGCAGCGTCCAGCCGGGGGGTATCGGGGAGCTGTTTTTT. The chain joins TRBV29-1 to TRBJ2-2; 7 bases line up with TRBD2. The CDR3 extends over 13 amino acids. Per germline, CDR1 SQVTM and CDR2 ANQGSEA. V lost 6 bases, J lost 7 bases, and 8 bases stayed unmatched.

J is TRBJ1-1 and V is TRBV19, with a weak D call TRBD1 (5 bases). This CDR3 is built from 12 residues. Germline V lookup: CDR1 LNHDA, CDR2 SQIVND (reference sequence). V was trimmed by 3 bases and J by 5 bases, leaving 7 bases between them. The CDR3 protein is CASSIEGTEAFF. CDR3 sequence (DNA): TGTGCCAGTAGTATTGAGGGGACTGAAGCTTTCTTT. Based on the CDR3 plus reference TRBV19 and TRBJ1-1, the full variable domain is DGGITQSPKYLFRKEGQNVTLSCEQNLNHDAMYWYRQDPGQGLRLIYYSQIVNDFQKGDIAEGYSVSREKKESFPLTVTSAQKNPTAFYLCASSIEGTEAFFGQGTRLTVV.

Many counts were recorded for this clone. The chain carries TRBV2 and TRBJ2-1; 10 bases match TRBD2. Germline lookup yields CDR1 SNHLY and CDR2 FYNNEI. The length of the CDR3 is 14 residues. Germline trimming cut 6 bases from V and 5 bases from J; bases unmatched to any gene: 4. This CDR3 is CASRLAGRNNEQFF. In DNA, the CDR3 is TGTGCCAGCAGACTAGCGGGAAGGAACAATGAGCAGTTCTTC. The full variable domain, in which reference TRBV2 and TRBJ2-1 provide the parts outside the CDR3, is EPEVTQTPSHQVTQMGQEVILRCVPISNHLYFYWYRQILGQKVEFLVSFYNNEISEKSEIFDDQFSVERPDGSNFTLKIRSTKLEDSAMYFCASRLAGRNNEQFFGPGTRLTVL.

This clone was detected a few times. V gene TRBV4-1 combines with J gene TRBJ2-5; TRBD2 agrees at 8 bases. The length of the CDR3 is 17 residues. Germline CDR1 and CDR2: MGHRA and YSYEKL. With V trimmed by 7 bases and J by 5 bases, 18 bases remained unmatched. The CDR3 DNA reads TGCGCCAGCATGGGATCTGGGAGAGGACTAGCAAGGGAGACCCAGTACTTC. Its protein is CASMGSGRGLARETQYF.

The chain couples TRBV27 to TRBJ2-1, with TRBD2 matching 9 bases. Germline-derived CDR1 and CDR2 are MNHEY and SMNVEV (reference sequence). The ends lost 2 bases at V and 8 bases at J; junction bases unmatched: 7. The CDR3 length is 15 residues. CDR3 sequence (DNA): TGTGCCAGCAGTTTAGTAGCGGGAGCGTTTCATGAGCAGTTCTTC. As protein: CASSLVAGAFHEQFF.

The J gene is TRBJ2-3, the V gene TRBV9; D is unresolved. The CDR3 runs to 15 residues. Germline CDR1 reads SGDLS; CDR2 reads YYNGEE. V was pared by 4 bases and J by 5 bases, with 17 bases between. CDR3 residues: CASSPTTGLGDTQYF. CDR3 coding DNA: TGTGCCAGCAGCCCTACGACCGGGCTCGGAGATACGCAGTATTTT. Using reference TRBV9 and TRBJ2-3 for the parts outside the CDR3, the full variable domain is DSGVTQTPKHLITATGQRVTLRCSPRSGDLSVYWYQQSLDQGLQFLIQYYNGEERAKGNILERFSAQQFPDLHSELNLSSLELGDSALYFCASSPTTGLGDTQYFGPGTRLTVL.

V is TRBV4-1 and J is TRBJ1-2; no reliable D call. Germline CDR1 is MGHRA and CDR2 is YSYEKL. The CDR3 length is 15 residues. V gave up 0 bases and J gave up 6 bases, with 14 bases separating them. In nucleotides, the CDR3 is TGCGCCAGCAGCCAAGAGGCACCGGGCTTTGATGGCTACACCTTC. Its translation: CASSQEAPGFDGYTF.

This chain links TRBV5-1 with TRBJ2-7, with TRBD1 matching over 8 bases. This CDR3 spans 19 amino acids. Germline CDR1 SGHRS, CDR2 YFSETQ. The J segment lost 6 bases and the V segment lost 0 bases, leaving 20 bases of the junction unmatched. The CDR3: CASSLGVRTGPDRIGEQYF. The CDR3 coding sequence is TGCGCCAGCAGCTTGGGGGTGAGGACAGGGCCCGATCGGATAGGCGAGCAGTACTTC.

Note on this clone: This may stem from a read error, because a much larger clone lies one nucleotide away. The chain has TRBV7-9 and TRBJ2-7; weak D call: TRBD1 (6 bases). The CDR3 contains 12 residues. The germline V gene has CDR1 SEHNR and CDR2 FQNEAQ (reference sequence). V lost 0 bases and J lost 6, with 6 bases in between. CDR3 amino acids: CASSLAGGEQYF. CDR3 bases: TGTGCCAGCAGCTTAGCAGGGGGCGAGCAGTACTTC.

The CDR3 here is CASSLWGGPYSNQPQHF. In nucleotides, the CDR3 is TGTGCCAGCAGTTTATGGGGGGGGCCCTATAGCAATCAGCCCCAGCATTTT. The genes are TRBV28 and TRBJ1-5, with D perhaps matching TRBD1 (6 bases). Germline lookup yields CDR1 MDHEN and CDR2 SYDVKM. V shed 0 bases and J shed 0 bases, with 12 bases lying between them. The CDR3 extends over 17 amino acids.

The chain links TRBV5-1 to TRBJ1-1, with a tentative D call TRBD1 (6 bases). The CDR3 totals 16 residues. Trimming stripped 3 bases from V and 4 bases from J, with 19 bases between. Germline CDR1 and CDR2: SGHRS and YFSETQ. CDR3 sequence: CASSSHRVSVVTEAFF. The CDR3 DNA reads as TGCGCCAGCAGCTCCCACAGGGTTTCGGTTGTCACTGAAGCTTTCTTT.

This clone appeared a few times. The chain combines TRBV7-9 with TRBJ1-3; 11 bases align to TRBD1. The CDR3 has 16 residues. V was clipped by 5 bases and J by 0 bases; unmatched bases: 3. The germline CDR1 and CDR2 sequences are SEHNR and FQNEAQ (reference sequence). The CDR3 DNA reads TGTGCCAGCAGCCTCGGGACAGGGGGCTCTGGAAACACCATATATTTT. Protein product: CASSLGTGGSGNTIYF.

The chain carries TRBV28 and TRBJ2-2, with 7 bases matching TRBD2. This CDR3 is 14 amino acids long. V was pared by 6 bases and J by 4 bases, with 5 bases of the junction left unmatched. Germline CDR1 MDHEN, CDR2 SYDVKM. The CDR3 sequence: CASRGEGLTGELFF. The CDR3 coding sequence is TGTGCCAGCAGGGGGGAGGGGCTCACCGGGGAGCTGTTTTTT. Together with reference TRBV28 and TRBJ2-2, the CDR3 gives the full variable domain: DVKVTQSSRYLVKRTGEKVFLECVQDMDHENMFWYRQDPGLGLRLIYFSYDVKMKEKGDIPEGYSVSREKKERFSLILESASTNQTSMYLCASRGEGLTGELFFGEGSRLTVL.

The rearrangement uses TRBV6-4 and TRBJ2-2; TRBD2 is a possible D gene (5 bases). This CDR3 has 14 residues. The germline V gene has CDR1 MRHNA and CDR2 SNTAGT. Trimming cost V 6 bases and J 3 bases, with 11 bases left between them. The CDR3 bases are TGTGCCAGCAGAACCGGGATGGACACCGGGGAGCTGTTTTTT. It is translated as CASRTGMDTGELFF.

The chain is built from TRBV19 and TRBJ2-7, with D maybe TRBD2 (6 bases). This CDR3 spans 14 amino acids. Germline V gene sequence: CDR1 LNHDA, CDR2 SQIVND (reference sequence). Deletions cut 3 bases from V and 5 bases from J, with 14 bases between. The CDR3: CASSMGGTRNEQYF. The CDR3 nucleotides read TGTGCCAGTAGTATGGGGGGTACAAGGAACGAGCAGTACTTC. Drawing the rest from reference TRBV19 and TRBJ2-7, the complete variable domain is DGGITQSPKYLFRKEGQNVTLSCEQNLNHDAMYWYRQDPGQGLRLIYYSQIVNDFQKGDIAEGYSVSREKKESFPLTVTSAQKNPTAFYLCASSMGGTRNEQYFGPGTRLTVT.

This chain uses TRBV7-8 with TRBJ2-7; D might be TRBD1 or TRBD2, each matching 6 bases. CDR3 length: 16 amino acids. The germline V gene has CDR1 SGHVS and CDR2 FQNEAQ. The germline V and J ends were trimmed by 4 bases and 2 bases, with 18 bases remaining between them. The CDR3 region is CASSSGASRGTYEQYF. CDR3 coding DNA: TGTGCCAGCAGCTCGGGGGCTTCTCGCGGAACCTACGAGCAGTACTTC.